Detailed here is one T cell receptor beta chain. The antigen it recognizes is unknown. A single base separates this from a much larger clone, so it may be a read error. Library generation was performed with multiplex PCR. The listed sequencing device is Illumina HiSeq 4000. To build TCR beta libraries, CDR3 regions were amplified by Arm-PCR using iRepertoire HTBI primers. Before sequencing, the PCR products underwent gel purification. Turning to the authors' computational methods: Across samples, around 58 TRBV and 15 or so TRBJ segments were identified and used for gene usage analysis of CDR3 amino acid clonotypes. Filtered high-quality paired reads were merged into contigs using COPE and FqMerger. BLAST was used to align contigs to IMGT TRBV, TRBD and TRBJ reference genes, and CDR3 was defined according to IMGT. Any clonotype with a frequency above 0.1% was counted as a highly expanded clone. Shannon entropy served as the measure of repertoire diversity, while the Gini coefficient captured V-J evenness. Public clonotypes were defined as clonotypes shared by more than one individual. The public reads were run again by TCRdb, first through fastp at Q25 and then through MiXCR, and only productive beta chains were kept. A single entry per CDR3 protein holds the most common genes and DNA from its merged rows. In this record, the V and J calls reflect TCRdb's handling and not the investigators' own analysis. The table for this sample lists 400,000 to 500,000 distinct CDR3 sequences; 20% to 25% of them were counted only once. Of the sample, around 7% falls within the top ten clones.

The entry originates in a study of regulatory T cells in long-lasting Graves disease (dated by TCRdb to 2020 to 2022). At the level of the whole study: Persistent Graves' disease was defined as antithyroid drug treatment for over 5 years with persistently positive TSH receptor autoantibodies. A total of around 35 samples were covered by TCR sequencing, comprising around 13 persistent and 20 newly diagnosed Graves' disease patients. The study took place in China and was registered as a clinical trial. Peripheral blood TCR sequencing and RNA sequencing compared persistent Graves' disease patients with newly diagnosed Graves' disease patients. On average, persistent Graves' disease patients in the clinical cohort had been on antithyroid drugs for approximately ten years. The paper's findings and limits, for the study overall: A larger number of public clonotypes was shared among persistent patients (about 2,700) than among newly diagnosed patients (more than 850). Compared with newly diagnosed patients, persistent Graves' disease patients had lower TCR Shannon entropy and fewer highly expanded clones, which suggests clonal expansion. Sequencing and analysis were restricted to the TCR beta chain. As a limitation, the authors acknowledged that the small sample size may reduce accuracy. Preferential use of TRBV28, TRBJ1-2 and TRBJ2-5 was observed in persistent disease, whereas TRBV20-1 and TRBJ2-1 were favored in newly diagnosed disease. Peripheral blood alone was examined, since thyroid tissue, which constituted the primary lesion, could not be accessed.

The label giving this sample's time point can be read as: persistent/refractory GD, antithyroid drugs over 5 years with positive TRAb. For both TCR sequencing and RNA sequencing, RNA was extracted from PBMCs using TRIzol. Graves' disease was diagnosed according to American Thyroid Association guidelines. Patients for the study were recruited at an endocrinology department in Xi'an, China. Each patient gave roughly 10 milliliters of peripheral blood, collected in an EDTA anticoagulant tube. Ficoll Paque Plus density gradient separation was used to isolate PBMCs, and no further T cell sorting was done. An Agilent 2100 Bioanalyzer and agarose gel were used to assess RNA quality, and a NanoDrop 2000 was used to measure RNA concentration. CDR1 and CDR2, per the germline V gene, are MNHEY and SVGEGT. Trimming leaves V shorter by 5 bases and J shorter by 3 bases, with the junction holding 4 bases beyond the gene matches. CDR3 length: 14 amino acids, cysteine to phenylalanine. Only CDR3 DNA remains: 42 bases, in frame from the first base.

The sequencing used peripheral blood mononuclear cells (PBMCs), collected when the disease was refractory, from a patient treated with antithyroid drugs. Here the chain combines TRBV6-2 or TRBV6-3 and TRBJ1-5; 7 bases in the junction line up with TRBD1. The clonotype originates from a female donor with Graves disease. This receptor has the CDR3 CASSGDRDNQPQHF. In nucleotides, the sequence is TGTGCCAGCAGTGGCGACAGGGACAATCAGCCCCAGCATTTT.